The T cell receptor beta chain described here comes from a study of patients and donors after allogeneic stem cell transplantation. Each CDR3 protein is one row after TCRdb ran MiXCR on the RT-PCR reads. The sample records about a million distinct CDR3 sequences, approximately 18% being singletons. This clonotype occurred a few times. Germline CDR1 reads SGDLS; CDR2 reads YYNGEE. This CDR3 is 14 amino acids long. V lost 1 base, J lost 3 bases, and 9 bases lay in between. The sequenced sample consisted of blood, either unsorted or a sorted T cell fraction (not recorded which). This clonotype originated in a human donor who was either an allogeneic HSCT recipient or a stem cell or donor lymphocyte infusion donor (not recorded which). It is not recorded whose cells these are; they may come from a transplant donor. The chain links TRBV9 to TRBJ2-3; D is perhaps TRBD2 (5 bases). The CDR3 DNA follows: TGTGCCAGCAGCGTATCTAGCTCTACAGATACGCAGTATTTT. Amino acids: CASSVSSSTDTQYF.